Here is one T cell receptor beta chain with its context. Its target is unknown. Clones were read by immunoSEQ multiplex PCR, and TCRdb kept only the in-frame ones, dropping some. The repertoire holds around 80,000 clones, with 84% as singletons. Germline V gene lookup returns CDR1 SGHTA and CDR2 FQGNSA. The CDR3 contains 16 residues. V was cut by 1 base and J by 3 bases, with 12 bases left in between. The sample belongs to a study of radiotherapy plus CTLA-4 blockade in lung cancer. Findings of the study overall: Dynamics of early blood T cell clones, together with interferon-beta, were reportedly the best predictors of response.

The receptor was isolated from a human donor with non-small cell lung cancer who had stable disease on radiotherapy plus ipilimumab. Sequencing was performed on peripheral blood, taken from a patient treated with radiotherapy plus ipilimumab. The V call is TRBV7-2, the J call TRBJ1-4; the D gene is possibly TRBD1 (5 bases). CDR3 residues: CASSLVSGGANEKLFF. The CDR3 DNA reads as TGTGCCAGCAGCTTAGTTAGCGGGGGAGCTAATGAAAAACTGTTTTTT.